Sequencing of this T cell receptor beta chain was carried out in a study of blood T cells in healthy people across ages. Combining a sample-barcoded 5' primer with a J-beta primer mix, a second PCR ran for roughly 6 to 12 cycles. TCRdb passed the 5' RACE reads through MiXCR, listing each CDR3 protein once. The sample has about 1,600,000 distinct CDR3 sequences, approximately 42% seen once. This receptor was taken from a woman aged 18-35 years in good health. Sequenced material: blood.

CDR3 DNA: TGTGCCAGCAGCTTTGTGGAAGAGACCCAGTACTTC. Amino acids: CASSFVEETQYF. The chain joins TRBV7-2 to TRBJ2-5; D gene ambiguous. This CDR3 is built from 12 residues. The V end was cut by 3 bases, the J end by 3 bases, with 5 bases between. The germline CDR1 and CDR2 sequences are SGHTA and FQGNSA.